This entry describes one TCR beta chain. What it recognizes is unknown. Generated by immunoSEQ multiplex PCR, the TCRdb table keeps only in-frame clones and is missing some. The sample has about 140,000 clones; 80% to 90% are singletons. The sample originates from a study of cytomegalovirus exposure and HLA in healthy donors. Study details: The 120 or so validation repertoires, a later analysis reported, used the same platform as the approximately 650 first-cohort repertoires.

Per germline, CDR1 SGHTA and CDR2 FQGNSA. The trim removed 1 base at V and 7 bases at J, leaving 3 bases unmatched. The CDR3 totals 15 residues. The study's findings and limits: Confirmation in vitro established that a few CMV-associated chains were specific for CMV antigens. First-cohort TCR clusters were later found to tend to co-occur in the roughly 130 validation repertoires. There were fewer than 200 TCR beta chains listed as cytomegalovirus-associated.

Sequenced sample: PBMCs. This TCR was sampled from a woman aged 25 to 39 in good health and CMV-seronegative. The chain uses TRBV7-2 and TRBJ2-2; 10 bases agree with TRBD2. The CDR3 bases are TGTGCCAGCAGCTTAGTAGCGGGGGGAGGCGGGGAGCTGTTTTTT. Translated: CASSLVAGGGGELFF.